These 7 T cell receptor beta chains originate from one sample sequenced in a study of cytomegalovirus exposure and HLA in healthy donors. The PCR ran on 60 Vbeta and 13 Jbeta primers. Sequenced by immunoSEQ multiplex PCR; TCRdb stores in-frame clones only, minus some. This sample has approximately 140,000 clones, with roughly four fifths found just once. Sequencing was performed on PBMCs. The receptors derive from a man between 18 and 35 years old in good health and CMV-seropositive.

The gene calls are TRBV5-5 and TRBJ2-7, with 11 positions matching TRBD1. The CDR3 extends over 14 amino acids. The J segment lost 2 bases and the V segment lost 4 bases, leaving 2 bases of the junction unmatched. Per the germline V gene, CDR1 is SGHKS and CDR2 is YYEKEE (reference sequence). CDR3 DNA sequence: TGTGCCAGCAGCCCGGGACAGGGGGCCTACGAGCAGTACTTC. Translation: CASSPGQGAYEQYF. Variable domain in full (rest from reference TRBV5-5 and TRBJ2-7): DAGVTQSPTHLIKTRGQQVTLRCSPISGHKSVSWYQQVLGQGPQFIFQYYEKEERGRGNFPDRFSARQFPNYSSELNVNALLLGDSALYLCASSPGQGAYEQYFGPGTRLTVT.

V is TRBV5-1 and J is TRBJ2-1; tentatively, D is TRBD2 (6 bases). Germline V gives CDR1 SGHRS, CDR2 YFSETQ. The CDR3 covers 14 residues. The ends were cut back, 7 bases at V and 2 bases at J, with 13 bases in the middle. In DNA, the CDR3 is TGCGCCAGCCACAACGGAGGGACCTACAATGAGCAGTTCTTC. Protein product: CASHNGGTYNEQFF. The full variable domain, in which reference TRBV5-1 and TRBJ2-1 provide the parts outside the CDR3, is KAGVTQTPRYLIKTRGQQVTLSCSPISGHRSVSWYQQTPGQGLQFLFEYFSETQRNKGNFPGRFSGRQFSNSRSEMNVSTLELGDSALYLCASHNGGTYNEQFFGPGTRLTVL.

The CDR3, as DNA: TGTGCCAGCAGTTACGCGACTAGTGTAAAAGGGGAGCTGTTTTTT. Protein sequence: CASSYATSVKGELFF. This chain connects TRBV6-5 to TRBJ2-2; perhaps TRBD2 as D (6 bases). The CDR3 runs to 15 residues. The V gene's germline CDR1 is MNHEY and CDR2 SVGAGI. V was pared by 2 bases and J by 8 bases, with 15 bases between.

J is TRBJ2-2 and V is TRBV5-1; 7 positions agree with TRBD2. Germline V lookup: CDR1 SGHRS, CDR2 YFSETQ. This CDR3 has 17 residues. The junction had 8 bases not matched to a gene; V was cut back by 0 bases and J by 3 bases. CDR3 nucleotides: TGCGCCAGCAGCTTGGAAGTGGGAGGGCATGACACCGGGGAGCTGTTTTTT. Its translation: CASSLEVGGHDTGELFF.

This clone was seen a few times. The V and J genes are TRBV7-3 and TRBJ2-1, with TRBD2 matching 9 bases. Germline CDR1 SGHTA, CDR2 FQGTGA. The CDR3 covers 16 residues. V gave up 4 bases and J gave up 7 bases; unmatched junction bases: 11. DNA of the CDR3: TGTGCCAGCAGCTCAGGGGTAGCGGGAGTTGGAAATGAGCAGTTCTTC. Amino acid sequence: CASSSGVAGVGNEQFF. Combining the CDR3 with reference TRBV7-3 and TRBJ2-1 gives the whole variable domain GAGVSQTPSNKVTEKGKYVELRCDPISGHTALYWYRQSLGQGPEFLIYFQGTGAADDSGLPNDRFFAVRPEGSVSTLKIQRTERGDSAVYLCASSSGVAGVGNEQFFGPGTRLTVL.

The genes are TRBV30 and TRBJ1-1, with D possibly being TRBD1 (6 bases). CDR1 is GTSNPN and CDR2 is SVGIG in the germline V gene (reference sequence). The CDR3 loop spans 14 amino acids. The V gene lost 3 bases and the J gene lost 1 base, with 12 bases spanning the gap. CDR3 bases: TGTGCCTGGAGGTTCGGACAGTCGAACACTGAAGCTTTCTTT. It is translated as CAWRFGQSNTEAFF.

The J gene is TRBJ2-5, the V gene TRBV28; 7 bases line up with TRBD1. V lost 7 bases to trimming and J lost 2 bases; unmatched junction nucleotides: 4. This CDR3 is built from 13 residues. Germline V lookup: CDR1 MDHEN, CDR2 SYDVKM. For the CDR3, the DNA is TGTGCCAGCACCCCGGGACAGCAAGAGACCCAGTACTTC. It translates to CASTPGQQETQYF.